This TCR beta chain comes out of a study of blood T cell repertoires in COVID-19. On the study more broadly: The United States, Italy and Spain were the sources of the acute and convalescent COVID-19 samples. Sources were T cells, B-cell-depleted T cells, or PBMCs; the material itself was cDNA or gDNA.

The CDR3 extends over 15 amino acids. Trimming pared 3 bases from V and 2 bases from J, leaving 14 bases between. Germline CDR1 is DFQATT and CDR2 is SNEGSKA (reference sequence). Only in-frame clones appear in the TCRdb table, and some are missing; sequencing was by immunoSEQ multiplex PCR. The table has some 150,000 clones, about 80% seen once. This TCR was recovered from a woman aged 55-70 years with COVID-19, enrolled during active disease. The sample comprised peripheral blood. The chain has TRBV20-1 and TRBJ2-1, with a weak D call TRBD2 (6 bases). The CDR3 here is CSASRAEGTYNEQFF. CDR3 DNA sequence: TGCAGTGCTAGTCGGGCGGAGGGGACCTACAATGAGCAGTTCTTC.